Listed below are T cell receptor beta chains from one sample, sequenced in a study of shared clonotypes between healthy human individuals. The method was immunoSEQ multiplex PCR; TCRdb's version includes in-frame clones alone and lacks a portion of them. Of some 2.1 million clones detected, about 95% appear once; the ten largest clones hold about 1.1%. Sequenced material: naive CD8+ T cells sorted from blood. All receptors derive from a man aged 18 to 30 in good health. Both conserved end residues are part of each CDR3. A D gene is named only where the DNA matches it firmly.

V	J	D	CDR3
TRBV29-1	TRBJ2-7	-	CSVEEEGAHSYEQYF
TRBV5-1	TRBJ2-7	-	CASSLEYSYEQYF
TRBV7-6	TRBJ2-7	-	CASSPQEGNEQYF
TRBV9	TRBJ1-2	TRBD1	CASSAEKDRGWGYTF
TRBV5-6	TRBJ2-7	-	CASSGTGYEQYF
TRBV7-9	TRBJ2-7	TRBD1	CASSFGQGAREQYF
TRBV7-9	TRBJ1-1	-	CASSYGGNTEAFF
TRBV4-1	TRBJ2-2	-	CASSQELGSEGTGELFF
TRBV5-3	TRBJ2-7	-	CARSPGQTSYEQYF
TRBV7-6	TRBJ2-3	-	CASSFYRDGTDTQYF
TRBV5-6	TRBJ1-2	-	CASSLQGADTF
TRBV29-1	TRBJ2-7	TRBD2	CSARTSGSYLTYEQYF
TRBV6-1	TRBJ1-2	-	CASSLNYGYTF
TRBV7-9	TRBJ2-1	-	CASSFTGNEQFF
TRBV9	TRBJ1-1	-	CASSADGPTEAFF
TRBV23-1	TRBJ2-7	-	CASSHSGARLFYEQYF
TRBV5-4	TRBJ1-6	-	CASSLDRTNSPLHF
TRBV5-4	TRBJ2-7	-	CASSATGGWGLSYEQYF
TRBV10-1	TRBJ2-7	-	CASSERGPPYEQYF
TRBV6-1	TRBJ1-4	-	CASSPMTGYNEKLFF
TRBV9	TRBJ2-1	-	CASSVDLSSYNEQFF